The clone carrying this T cell receptor (beta chain) was detected only a few times. Its antigen is as yet unknown. The data stem from a study of cytomegalovirus exposure and HLA in healthy donors. Study background: About 200 million T cells yielded under 130 million unique TCR beta sequences in earlier analysis.

General study points: About 180 TCR beta chains were listed as cytomegalovirus-associated.

The PCR was carried out with 60 Vbeta primers and 13 Jbeta primers. Per the study methods: Approximately 9.9 million of 80 million to 85 million unique TCR beta chains were shared, per a later count. This table comes from immunoSEQ multiplex PCR, and its TCRdb copy is limited to in-frame clones, with some not included. That table furnishes V, J and clone size, whereas the DNA furnished D and trimming. The table includes roughly 100,000 clones, under 85% detected once. This CDR3 is 14 amino acids long. From germline, CDR1 is SGDLS and CDR2 YYNGEE. Trimming stripped 2 bases from V and 1 base from J, with 9 bases between.

V usage is TRBV9 and J usage is TRBJ2-5; D gene unclear. Sequencing was done on a sample of PBMCs. The sequence derives from a man between 45 and 60 years old in good health and CMV-seropositive. CDR3 in amino acids: CASSVGFSQETQYF. Written as DNA, the CDR3 is TGTGCCAGCAGCGTCGGGTTTTCCCAAGAGACCCAGTACTTC. Full variable domain (rest looked up from reference TRBV9 and TRBJ2-5): DSGVTQTPKHLITATGQRVTLRCSPRSGDLSVYWYQQSLDQGLQFLIQYYNGEERAKGNILERFSAQQFPDLHSELNLSSLELGDSALYFCASSVGFSQETQYFGPGTRLLVL.